These 32 T cell receptor beta chains were all obtained from the same sample, sequenced in a study of Ad26.COV2.S vaccination and SARS-CoV-2 variants. Clones were sequenced by immunoSEQ multiplex PCR, and TCRdb holds only the in-frame ones, with some missing. Found here are 300,000 to 350,000 clones, almost 90% of them singletons; the top ten hold 5.5%. Sample treatment: 15 to 20 received Ad26.COV2.S at low or high dose, single or two shots; 5 received placebo; per-sample allocation not given. The samples date from day 63 after the first vaccine or placebo injection. The sample was peripheral blood, taken in a trial of Ad26.COV2.S vaccine versus placebo. The source is a person between 18 and 60 years old who received the Ad26.COV2.S COVID-19 vaccine or a placebo.

CDR3 in DNA: TGCGCCAGCAGTGAGTCTCCCGACGGTTACACTGAAGCTTTCTTT. This gives the protein CASSESPDGYTEAFF. The chain links TRBV10-1 to TRBJ1-1, with D unresolved. The CDR3 consists of 15 residues. Germline values: CDR1 WNHNN, CDR2 SYGVQD (reference sequence). V lost 0 bases and J 3 bases, leaving 11 bases between the germline ends.

The gene calls are TRBV6-5 and TRBJ1-5, with D perhaps matching TRBD1 (5 bases). The germline V and J ends were trimmed by 7 bases and 1 base, with 11 bases remaining between them. Germline CDR1 reads MNHEY; CDR2 reads SVGAGI. The length of the CDR3 is 14 residues. The CDR3 DNA reads TGTGCCAGCACCAAAGGGGCAAGCAATCAGCCCCAGCATTTT. Translation: CASTKGASNQPQHF.

The chain has TRBV6-5 and TRBJ1-3; 9 bases line up with TRBD1. V was clipped by 5 bases and J by 7 bases; unmatched bases: 9. Germline V lookup: CDR1 MNHEY, CDR2 SVGAGI. The CDR3 has 15 amino acids. The CDR3 protein is CASSNGGQGFNTIYF. The CDR3 DNA follows: TGTGCCAGCAGTAACGGGGGACAGGGTTTCAACACCATATATTTT.

The chain uses TRBV19 and TRBJ1-1; 9 bases match TRBD1. The germline CDR1 and CDR2 sequences are LNHDA and SQIVND (reference sequence). The CDR3 consists of 13 residues. V gave up 11 bases and J gave up 4 bases; unmatched junction bases: 8. CDR3 DNA: TGTGCCGGTACAGGGGGCGCAGGCACTGAAGCTTTCTTT. Protein: CAGTGGAGTEAFF.

The chain recombines TRBV11-3 with TRBJ2-2; D remains unclear. Germline V gives CDR1 SGHNT, CDR2 YENEEA. Trimming stripped 6 bases from V and 4 bases from J, with 9 bases between. The CDR3 runs 13 residues. The CDR3 is CASSSHSTGELFF. The DNA for the CDR3 is TGTGCCAGCAGTTCCCACAGCACCGGGGAGCTGTTTTTT.

Turning to this clone: Just one base apart from a much larger clone, this may be a read error. V gene TRBV11-2 combines with J gene TRBJ1-1; D gene unclear. Trimming removed 3 bases from V and 1 base from J, with 6 bases in between. The CDR3 loop spans 13 amino acids. Germline V gene sequence: CDR1 SGHAT, CDR2 FQNNGV. The CDR3 DNA reads TGTGCCAGCAGCTTGGCAGGGAACACTGAAGCTTTCTTT. As protein: CASSLAGNTEAFF.

The chain recombines TRBV6-5 with TRBJ1-2, with TRBD1 identical over 7 bases. The CDR3 length is 15 residues. The germline V gene encodes CDR1 MNHEY and CDR2 SVGAGI. Germline trimming cut 6 bases from V and 0 bases from J; bases unmatched to any gene: 7. In DNA form, the CDR3 reads TGTGCCAGCAGGAAGGGACAGTCTGCTAACTATGGCTACACCTTC. This sequence encodes CASRKGQSANYGYTF.

J is TRBJ2-1 and V is TRBV4-3, with a tentative D call TRBD2 (6 bases). The CDR3 loop spans 16 amino acids. V shed 3 bases and J shed 5 bases, with 17 bases lying between them. Per germline, CDR1 LGHNA and CDR2 YSLEER. The CDR3 nucleotides read TGCGCCAGCAGCCATGCCCTAGCGAGTCGTAACAATGAGCAGTTCTTC. It specifies CASSHALASRNNEQFF.

The chain links TRBV6-6 to TRBJ2-3, with D tentatively TRBD1 or TRBD2 (5 bases each). The CDR3 is 14 amino acids. V dropped 5 bases and J dropped 13 bases, with 22 bases sitting between them. Looked up from germline, CDR1 is MNHNY and CDR2 is SVGAGI (reference sequence). As DNA, the CDR3 is TGTGCCAGCAGTACCACCTCCGGGGCCCACGGGGAGTATTTT. It yields the protein CASSTTSGAHGEYF.

Concerning this clone: This CDR3 is also generated by other DNA sequences in the sample. V and J are TRBV7-9 and TRBJ1-1; D not resolved. With 8 bases removed from V and 3 bases from J, the gap between germline ends came to 7 bases. Germline V gene lookup returns CDR1 SEHNR and CDR2 FQNEAQ (reference sequence). The CDR3 covers 11 residues. The CDR3 loop is CASSPDTEAFF. In nucleotides, the CDR3 is TGTGCCAGCTCCCCTGACACTGAAGCTTTCTTT.

The rearrangement joins TRBV12-3 or TRBV12-4 to TRBJ1-4, with D perhaps TRBD1 (5 bases). The CDR3 loop spans 12 amino acids. V lost 4 bases and J lost 8, with 8 bases in between. The DNA of the CDR3 is TGTGCCAGCAGTTCCCGGACAGAAAAACTGTTTTTT. Translating it yields CASSSRTEKLFF.

V usage is TRBV28 and J usage is TRBJ2-3; weak D call: TRBD1 (6 bases). Trimming took off 5 bases at V and 5 bases at J, with 20 bases between the two ends. Germline assignment: CDR1 MDHEN and CDR2 SYDVKM. The CDR3 has 16 amino acids. The CDR3 protein is CASSKAQGIQEDTQYF. In nucleotides, the CDR3 is TGTGCCAGCAGTAAAGCCCAGGGGATCCAGGAAGATACGCAGTATTTT.

The chain combines TRBV13 with TRBJ2-7, with a weak D call TRBD1 (5 bases). Germline CDR1 is PRHDT and CDR2 is FYEKMQ (reference sequence). Trimming left V 2 bases short and J 2 bases short, with 7 bases between. The CDR3 sequence is 13 residues long. The CDR3 protein is CASSLSGTYEQYF. DNA for the CDR3: TGTGCCAGCAGCTTATCAGGGACCTACGAGCAGTACTTC.

This clone occurred a few times. The chain combines TRBV10-3 with TRBJ2-5, with TRBD2 as a possible D gene (6 bases). Germline CDR1 reads ENHRY; CDR2 reads SYGVKD. Trimming shortened V by 0 bases and J by 5 bases, and 10 bases separated the two germline ends. The CDR3 has 14 amino acids. The CDR3 nucleotides read TGTGCCATCAGTGAGTCGGGGGGAGTTGAGACCCAGTACTTC. Its translation: CAISESGGVETQYF.

The chain has TRBV7-9 and TRBJ2-1; 7 nucleotides align to TRBD2. Unmatched junction bases numbered 12, after V lost 5 bases and J lost 8 bases. From germline, CDR1 is SEHNR and CDR2 FQNEAQ (reference sequence). The CDR3 consists of 15 residues. The CDR3 reads CASSPGTTLGHEQFF. For the CDR3, the DNA is TGTGCCAGCAGCCCCGGGACTACCTTGGGCCATGAGCAGTTCTTC.

The count of this clone is one. The rearrangement links TRBV12-3 or TRBV12-4 to TRBJ1-1; no clear D gene. V was trimmed by 3 bases and J by 6 bases, leaving 5 bases between them. This CDR3 has 11 amino acids. CDR3 DNA: TGTGCCAGCAGTTTCAGGTCTGAAGCTTTCTTT. It encodes CASSFRSEAFF.

The chain links TRBV6-2 or TRBV6-3 to TRBJ2-7; the D gene is possibly TRBD2 (5 bases). The V gene lost 0 bases and the J gene lost 9 bases, with 15 bases spanning the gap. Germline CDR1 MNHEY, CDR2 SVGEGT. CDR3 size: 14 residues. This chain's CDR3 is CASSYSGSFDLQYV. CDR3 nucleotide sequence: TGTGCCAGCAGTTACTCTGGGAGTTTTGATTTGCAGTACGTC.

This sequence joins TRBV19 and TRBJ1-2; 9 positions match TRBD1. This CDR3 contains 14 residues. Germline trimming cut 5 bases from V and 8 bases from J; bases unmatched to any gene: 9. The germline CDR1 and CDR2 sequences are LNHDA and SQIVND (reference sequence). The CDR3 sequence: CASSLQGATLGYTF. The CDR3 DNA is TGTGCCAGTAGTTTACAGGGGGCAACCTTGGGCTACACCTTC. Full variable domain (outside the CDR3, taken from reference TRBV19 and TRBJ1-2): DGGITQSPKYLFRKEGQNVTLSCEQNLNHDAMYWYRQDPGQGLRLIYYSQIVNDFQKGDIAEGYSVSREKKESFPLTVTSAQKNPTAFYLCASSLQGATLGYTFGSGTRLTVV.

V usage is TRBV7-9 and J usage is TRBJ2-3; D may be TRBD2 (6 bases). The V gene's germline CDR1 is SEHNR and CDR2 FQNEAQ (reference sequence). Trimming took 5 bases from V and 4 from J, leaving 19 bases between them. CDR3 length: 16 residues. The CDR3 region is CASSIASGGGADTQYF. CDR3 DNA: TGTGCCAGCAGCATTGCAAGTGGGGGAGGAGCAGATACGCAGTATTTT.

This rearrangement joins TRBV5-1 to TRBJ2-7; 10 nucleotides match TRBD1. V trimming: 4 bases; J trimming: 3 bases; junction bases outside the gene matches: 4. CDR3 length equals 14 residues. CDR1 and CDR2 (germline): SGHRS, YFSETQ. The CDR3 sequence is CASSAGTGDYEQYV. CDR3 coding DNA: TGCGCCAGCAGCGCCGGGACAGGGGACTACGAGCAGTACGTC.

The genes are TRBV6-5 and TRBJ1-1; D not resolved. V lost 0 bases and J 6 bases, leaving 8 bases between the germline ends. The CDR3 has 13 residues. Germline-derived CDR1 and CDR2 are MNHEY and SVGAGI. The CDR3 region has the DNA TGTGCCAGCAGTTACTCGGAGACCTCTGAAGCTTTCTTT. It yields the protein CASSYSETSEAFF.

This clone was picked up a small number of times. The rearrangement joins TRBV3-1 (or the pseudogene TRBV3-2) to TRBJ1-6; D gene uncertain. The CDR3 spans 11 residues. Germline V gene lookup returns CDR1 LGHDT and CDR2 YNNKEL (reference sequence). V shed 7 bases and J shed 7 bases, with 5 bases lying between them. The DNA for the CDR3 is TGTGCCAGCAATAGCAATTCACCCCTCCACTTT. Translation: CASNSNSPLHF.

This clone was observed a handful of times. The chain is built from TRBV6-4 and TRBJ1-6; TRBD1 agrees at 12 bases. CDR3 length: 15 residues. The V gene end was trimmed by 6 bases and the J gene end by 9 bases; junction bases not matched to a gene: 6. The germline gives CDR1 MRHNA, CDR2 SNTAGT. CDR3 nucleotides: TGTGCCAGCAGCCTGGGACAGGGGGCCGTTTCACCCCTCCACTTT. Protein product: CASSLGQGAVSPLHF.

The V call is TRBV23-1, the J call TRBJ2-7; 12 positions match TRBD1. TRBV23-1 is classed as an ORF, of uncertain function. The CDR3 consists of 20 residues. Trimming removed 4 bases from V and 7 bases from J; junction bases left unmatched: 23. CDR3 nucleotides: TGCGCCAGCAGTCCTGTGGTTGGGGACAGGGGGCAGCTAACTACTAGGGAGCAGTACGTC. Translating it yields CASSPVVGDRGQLTTREQYV.

In its sample, this clone was seen a few times. The DNA of the CDR3 is TGCGCCAGCAGCTCCCTACCTCTCGGGACTAGCGGAGGGTCCGTCGAGGAGACCCAGTACTTC. It yields the protein CASSSLPLGTSGGSVEETQYF. The rearrangement links TRBV5-1 to TRBJ2-5, with 11 bases lining up with TRBD2. The ends lost 3 bases at V and 5 bases at J; junction bases unmatched: 24. The CDR3 consists of 21 residues. The germline V gene has CDR1 SGHRS and CDR2 YFSETQ.

The chain couples TRBV18 to TRBJ1-2; 7 bases align to TRBD1. Germline-derived CDR1 and CDR2 are KGHSH and LQKENI. The CDR3 covers 14 residues. V lost 7 bases, J lost 2 bases, and 7 bases stayed unmatched. The CDR3: CASYPGQKNYGYTF. In DNA, the CDR3 is TGTGCCAGCTACCCGGGACAGAAAAACTATGGCTACACCTTC.

The chain combines TRBV11-3 with TRBJ2-5; D gene ambiguous. V was cut by 0 bases and J by 1 base, with 6 bases left in between. In germline, CDR1 is SGHNT, CDR2 YENEEA. The CDR3 covers 14 residues. CDR3 sequence: CASSLDGSQETQYF. The DNA for the CDR3 is TGTGCCAGCAGCTTAGATGGTAGCCAAGAGACCCAGTACTTC. The variable domain in full, completed from reference TRBV11-3 and TRBJ2-5, reads EAGVVQSPRYKIIEKKQPVAFWCNPISGHNTLYWYLQNLGQGPELLIRYENEEAVDDSQLPKDRFSAERLKGVDSTLKIQPAELGDSAVYLCASSLDGSQETQYFGPGTRLLVL.

This rearrangement joins TRBV21-1 to TRBJ2-2; the table names TRBD1, a call not compared with the DNA. TRBV21-1 is termed a pseudogene. The CDR3 loop spans 16 amino acids. As DNA, the CDR3 is TGTGCCAGCAGCCGGGACAGGGGGCTGAACACCGGGGAGCTGTTTTTT. Protein product: CASSRDRGLNTGELFF.

Here the CDR3 reads CASSDGLAGGPVSSYNEQFF. CDR3 DNA: TGCGCCAGCAGTGACGGGCTAGCGGGAGGACCAGTAAGCTCCTACAATGAGCAGTTCTTC. The V call is TRBV10-1, the J call TRBJ2-1; 11 bases agree with TRBD2. The CDR3 has 20 amino acids. V lost 3 bases, J lost 0 bases, and 13 bases stayed unmatched. Germline V gene sequence: CDR1 WNHNN, CDR2 SYGVQD (reference sequence).

V usage is TRBV5-1 and J usage is TRBJ2-1; 7 nucleotides agree with TRBD1. Trimming removed 1 base from V and 3 bases from J; junction bases left unmatched: 10. CDR3 length equals 17 residues. CDR1 is SGHRS and CDR2 is YFSETQ in the germline V gene. CDR3 sequence: CASSLTSGQRYYNEQFF. In DNA form, the CDR3 reads TGCGCCAGCAGCTTGACCTCGGGACAGAGATACTACAATGAGCAGTTCTTC.

The rearrangement joins TRBV30 to TRBJ2-5; D is unclear. Looked up from germline, CDR1 is GTSNPN and CDR2 is SVGIG (reference sequence). The CDR3 covers 14 residues. V lost 7 bases to trimming and J lost 5 bases, with 20 bases between them. The CDR3 loop reads CAFLRSSSWETQYF. In DNA, the CDR3 is TGTGCCTTCCTACGGTCCTCCTCATGGGAGACCCAGTACTTC.

This chain links TRBV13 with TRBJ1-2; D gene ambiguous. V gave up 5 bases and J gave up 10 bases, with 14 bases separating them. This CDR3 comprises 12 residues. Germline V lookup: CDR1 PRHDT, CDR2 FYEKMQ (reference sequence). The CDR3 bases are TGTGCCAGCAGCCCGCGAATGGGAAACTACACCTTC. Encoded protein: CASSPRMGNYTF.